The next 5 T cell receptor beta chains were all read from a single sample in a study of lymphopenia after photon versus proton radiotherapy. Clones were sequenced by immunoSEQ multiplex PCR, and TCRdb holds only the in-frame ones, with some missing. The sample lists around 18,000 clones; approximately 80% were seen once. The source was peripheral blood, collected from a patient treated with proton-based radiotherapy. These receptors originate from a man between 70 and 80 years old with pancreatic cancer.

The rearrangement links TRBV7-9 to TRBJ1-5; D gene uncertain. V lost 8 bases, J lost 0 bases, and 8 bases lay in between. The CDR3 runs to 13 residues. The germline gives CDR1 SEHNR, CDR2 FQNEAQ (reference sequence). CDR3 bases: TGTGCCAGCCAGCTTGGTAGCAATCAGCCCCAGCATTTT. It yields the protein CASQLGSNQPQHF.

The rearrangement uses TRBV5-6 and TRBJ2-5, with 12 bases fitting TRBD1. The CDR3 extends over 16 amino acids. After removal of 5 bases from V and 4 bases from J, the junction contained 9 bases not matched to a gene. Germline CDR1 is SGHDT and CDR2 is YYEEEE. In DNA, the CDR3 is TGTGCCAGCAGTGACTTTGGGACAGGGGGCCGAGAGACCCAGTACTTC. Encoded protein: CASSDFGTGGRETQYF.

The V gene is TRBV30, the J gene TRBJ2-5, with 7 bases fitting TRBD1. The CDR3 loop spans 15 amino acids. Trimming removed 4 bases from V and 4 bases from J; junction bases left unmatched: 12. Germline-derived CDR1 and CDR2 are GTSNPN and SVGIG (reference sequence). The CDR3 region is CAWKGAGVAGETQYF. CDR3 nucleotide sequence: TGTGCCTGGAAGGGGGCAGGGGTCGCGGGAGAGACCCAGTACTTC.

This clone has just one count. V and J are TRBV9 and TRBJ2-1; D is perhaps TRBD2 (6 bases). In germline, CDR1 is SGDLS, CDR2 YYNGEE. The CDR3 has 14 amino acids. Between the trimmed V and J ends, which lost 5 bases and 0 bases, there was a span of 9 bases. CDR3 nucleotide sequence: TGTGCCAGCAGTGACGGGGGCTCCTACAATGAGCAGTTCTTC. This translates into CASSDGGSYNEQFF.

The chain has TRBV6-1 and TRBJ2-7; no definite D call. V was clipped by 8 bases and J by 4 bases, with 9 bases between them. The CDR3 runs 11 residues. Germline V lookup: CDR1 MNHNS, CDR2 SASEGT. The CDR3 is CASSWGYEQYF. The CDR3, as DNA: TGTGCCAGCTCCTGGGGTTACGAGCAGTACTTC.